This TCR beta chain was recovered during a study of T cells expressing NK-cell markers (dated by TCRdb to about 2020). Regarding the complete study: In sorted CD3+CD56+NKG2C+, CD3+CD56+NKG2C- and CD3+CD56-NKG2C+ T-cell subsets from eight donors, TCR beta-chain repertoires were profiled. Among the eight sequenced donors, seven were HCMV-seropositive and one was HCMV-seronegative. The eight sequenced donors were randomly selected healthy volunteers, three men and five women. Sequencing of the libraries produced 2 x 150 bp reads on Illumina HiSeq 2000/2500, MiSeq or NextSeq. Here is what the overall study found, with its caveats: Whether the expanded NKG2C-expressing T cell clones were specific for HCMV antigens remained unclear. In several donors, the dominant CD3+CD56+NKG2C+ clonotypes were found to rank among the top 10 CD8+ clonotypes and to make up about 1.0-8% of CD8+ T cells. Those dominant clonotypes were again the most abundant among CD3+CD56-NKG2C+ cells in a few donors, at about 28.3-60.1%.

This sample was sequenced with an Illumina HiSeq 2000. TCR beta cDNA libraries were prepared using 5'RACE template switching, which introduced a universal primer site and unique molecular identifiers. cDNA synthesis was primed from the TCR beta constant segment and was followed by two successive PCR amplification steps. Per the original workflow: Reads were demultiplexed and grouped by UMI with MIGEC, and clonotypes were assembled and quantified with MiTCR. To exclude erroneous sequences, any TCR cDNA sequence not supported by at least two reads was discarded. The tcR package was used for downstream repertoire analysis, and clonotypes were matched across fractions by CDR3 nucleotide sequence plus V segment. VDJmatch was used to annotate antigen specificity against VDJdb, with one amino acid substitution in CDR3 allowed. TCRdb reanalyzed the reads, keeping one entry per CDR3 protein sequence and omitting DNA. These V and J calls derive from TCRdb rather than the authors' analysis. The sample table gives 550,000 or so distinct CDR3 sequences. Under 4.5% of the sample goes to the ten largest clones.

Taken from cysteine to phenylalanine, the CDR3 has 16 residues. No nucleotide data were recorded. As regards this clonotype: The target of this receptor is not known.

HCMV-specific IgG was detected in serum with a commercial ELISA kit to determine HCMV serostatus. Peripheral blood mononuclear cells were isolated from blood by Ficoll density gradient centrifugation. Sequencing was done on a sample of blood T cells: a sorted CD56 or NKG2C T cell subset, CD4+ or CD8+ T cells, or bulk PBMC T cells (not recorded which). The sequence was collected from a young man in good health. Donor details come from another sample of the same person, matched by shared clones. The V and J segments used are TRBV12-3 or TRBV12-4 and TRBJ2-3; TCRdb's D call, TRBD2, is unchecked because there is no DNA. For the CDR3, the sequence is CASSPRTSGRSDTQYF.